This TCR beta chain was found in a study of cytomegalovirus exposure and HLA in healthy donors. Germline-derived CDR1 and CDR2 are SGHRS and YFSETQ. There are 15 residues in the CDR3. The ends lost 4 bases at V and 4 bases at J; junction bases unmatched: 6. Primers for the PCR totalled 60 Vbeta and 13 Jbeta. Some clones are missing from TCRdb's copy, which holds only in-frame ones; the method was immunoSEQ multiplex PCR. The repertoire holds over 100,000 clones, with approximately 10% as singletons. The clonotype was recovered from a woman between 40 and 55 years old in good health and CMV-seropositive. The chain combines TRBV5-1 with TRBJ1-3; 9 nucleotides align to TRBD1. What was sequenced was PBMCs. The CDR3 reads CASSTGQGKGNTIYF. The CDR3 nucleotides are TGCGCCAGCAGCACAGGACAGGGGAAAGGAAACACCATATATTTT.